This is a list of T cell receptor beta chains from one sample in a study of cytomegalovirus exposure and HLA in healthy donors. This table comes from immunoSEQ multiplex PCR, and its TCRdb copy is limited to in-frame clones, with some not included. Altogether about 86,000 clones are present, 70% to 80% being singletons, with the ten largest covering approximately 14%. Sequencing input: PBMCs. The receptors come from a middle-aged woman in good health and CMV-seropositive. Each CDR3 is given with its conserved first and last residue.

V | CDR3
TRBV7-2 | CASSVPTSGTSYEQYF
TRBV28 | CASTGVRGGNQPQHF
TRBV27 | CASSSPRQAGETQYF
TRBV27 | CASSHSQGTRNQPQHF
TRBV19 | CASRRDKVTLYNEQFF
TRBV7-3 | CASSNPGEYNEQFF
TRBV19 | CASRGAGTSGGAANTGELFF
TRBV5-1 | CASSLVQGLGSPLHF
TRBV19 | CASSMSAGLIYEQYF
TRBV7-2 | CASTSGSKIRDTQYF
TRBV5-1 | CASSLAHGSYEQYF
TRBV19 | CASRRDTARGYTF
TRBV13 | CASSHDRGYEQYF
TRBV6-5 | CASTRTSGGYEQYF
TRBV30 | CAWEAGGYNEQFF
TRBV28 | CASRNSSPLHF
TRBV11-2 | CASSQPVDEQYF
TRBV5-5 | CASSQGVGGSDVLTF
TRBV5-1 | CASRGQGARSTDTQYF
TRBV2 | CASSTPGQAFF
TRBV7-9 | CASSPQLAGDYEQFF